Below, one TCR beta chain is given with its context. This specimen comes from a study of PD-L1 blockade in urothelial cancer. As for the study in general: Researchers found blood samples held a median of about 130,000 T cells.

Time point of the sample: peripheral blood 6 weeks after treatment start. Patients had locally advanced or metastatic urothelial carcinoma. Germline trimming cut 4 bases from V and 7 bases from J; bases unmatched to any gene: 1. Germline V gene lookup returns CDR1 LNHDA and CDR2 SQIVND (reference sequence). The CDR3 has 12 residues. The data were produced by immunoSEQ multiplex PCR, yet TCRdb's version contains in-frame clones alone and is incomplete. This sample has more than 90,000 clones; 70% to 90% occur once, and the top ten carry approximately 8%. This receptor was taken from a man between 65 and 80 years old with urothelial cancer. This chain links TRBV19 with TRBJ1-3; 7 bases fit TRBD1. The sequenced sample was PBMCs, obtained around atezolizumab (anti-PD-L1) treatment. CDR3 residues: CASSTTGNTIYF. The CDR3 coding sequence is TGTGCCAGTAGTACGACAGGGAACACCATATATTTT.